This T cell receptor (beta chain) was obtained from a study of OX40 agonist ivuxolimab in advanced cancers. Some clones are missing from TCRdb's copy, which holds only in-frame ones; the method was immunoSEQ multiplex PCR. The table shows tens of thousands of clones, with approximately 86% occurring only once. Trimming shortened V by 2 bases and J by 8 bases, and 12 bases separated the two germline ends. From germline, CDR1 is KGHSH and CDR2 LQKENI. This CDR3 comprises 14 residues. This clone came up a few times. The chain combines TRBV18 with TRBJ1-4; D gene uncertain. This receptor was identified in an adult with an advanced solid tumor such as melanoma, head and neck, liver or kidney cancer. Sequenced material: CD4+ or CD8+ T cells sorted from blood, taken in a trial of the OX40 agonist ivuxolimab. DNA of the CDR3: TGTGCCAGCTCACCAGGAACCTTAGGGGAAAAACTGTTTTTT. This codes for CASSPGTLGEKLFF.